One sample yielded the 20 T cell receptor beta chains listed below, sequenced in a study of CD8 T cells in ankylosing spondylitis. Antigen specificity for these receptors is unknown. TCRdb fed the 5' RACE reads into MiXCR, producing one record per CDR3 protein. The sample lists about 840,000 distinct CDR3 sequences; 12% were seen once. Whole-study findings and limits: Made up of under ten highly homologous variants, a TCR beta motif appeared characteristic of ankylosing spondylitis blood.

Specimen: blood, either unsorted or a sorted T cell fraction (not recorded which). Receptor source: a male donor with ankylosing spondylitis.

This clonotype was found a few times. The chain employs TRBV9 and TRBJ1-1, with D possibly matching TRBD1 (5 bases). The ends were cut back, 2 bases at V and 0 bases at J, with 8 bases in the middle. This CDR3 region has 14 residues. The germline gives CDR1 SGDLS, CDR2 YYNGEE. The CDR3 here is CASSVAGMNTEAFF. In DNA, the CDR3 is TGTGCCAGCAGCGTTGCAGGGATGAACACTGAAGCTTTCTTT. Using reference TRBV9 and TRBJ1-1 for the parts outside the CDR3, the full variable domain is DSGVTQTPKHLITATGQRVTLRCSPRSGDLSVYWYQQSLDQGLQFLIQYYNGEERAKGNILERFSAQQFPDLHSELNLSSLELGDSALYFCASSVAGMNTEAFFGQGTRLTVV.

The chain uses TRBV6-2 or TRBV6-3 and TRBJ1-2, with a tentative D call TRBD1 (5 bases). CDR1 and CDR2 from the germline V gene are MNHEY and SVGEGT. Trimming shortened V by 6 bases and J by 2 bases, and 13 bases separated the two germline ends. The CDR3 consists of 14 residues. The DNA of the CDR3 is TGTGCCAGCAGCCAACGTGGGGGAAACTATGGCTACACCTTC. This sequence encodes CASSQRGGNYGYTF.

The sample holds a few counts of this clonotype. The chain links TRBV14 to TRBJ1-2; 7 nucleotides match TRBD1. This CDR3 spans 15 amino acids. The V segment lost 3 bases and the J segment 2 bases; nucleotides outside the gene matches: 6. Germline CDR1 and CDR2: SGHDN and FVKESK. The CDR3 region has the DNA TGTGCCAGCAGCCAGCACAGGGGTCGAAACTATGGCTACACCTTC. As protein: CASSQHRGRNYGYTF. The full variable domain, its missing parts supplied by reference TRBV14 and TRBJ1-2, is EAGVTQFPSHSVIEKGQTVTLRCDPISGHDNLYWYRRVMGKEIKFLLHFVKESKQDESGMPNNRFLAERTGGTYSTLKVQPAELEDSGVYFCASSQHRGRNYGYTFGSGTRLTVV.

The chain uses TRBV5-4 and TRBJ2-1, with 11 bases matching TRBD2. Germline assignment: CDR1 SGHNT and CDR2 YYREEE (reference sequence). The CDR3 runs 17 residues. V gave up 2 bases and J gave up 5 bases; unmatched junction bases: 9. CDR3 nucleotide sequence: TGTGCCAGCAGCTTCCTAGCGGGAGGAGGCCTTAACAATGAGCAGTTCTTC. Translation: CASSFLAGGGLNNEQFF. The complete variable domain, with remaining parts taken from reference TRBV5-4 and TRBJ2-1, reads ETGVTQSPTHLIKTRGQQVTLRCSSQSGHNTVSWYQQALGQGPQFIFQYYREEENGRGNFPPRFSGLQFPNYSSELNVNALELDDSALYLCASSFLAGGGLNNEQFFGPGTRLTVL.

The V gene is TRBV7-8, the J gene TRBJ1-1; the D gene is possibly TRBD1 (6 bases). CDR1 and CDR2 from the germline V gene are SGHVS and FQNEAQ. Trimming stripped 5 bases from V and 4 bases from J, with 14 bases between. The CDR3 spans 14 residues. The CDR3 nucleotides read TGTGCCAGCAGCGTACAGGGCGCGGCCACTGAAGCTTTCTTT. Translation: CASSVQGAATEAFF.

This clonotype has a count of ten or more. The chain is built from TRBV20-1 and TRBJ2-1, with TRBD2 matching 10 bases. The CDR3 is made up of 14 amino acids. CDR1 is DFQATT, CDR2 SNEGSKA, per germline (reference sequence). V shed 8 bases, J shed 8 bases, and the junction held 12 bases outside the gene matches. The CDR3 bases are TGCAGTCTCAGCATAACTAGCGGGACTGATGAGCAGTTCTTC. Translated: CSLSITSGTDEQFF.

Ten or more counts support this clonotype. The chain uses TRBV29-1 and TRBJ2-3, with TRBD2 matching 8 bases. V was pared by 7 bases and J by 2 bases, with 8 bases of the junction left unmatched. CDR3 size: 14 residues. Germline CDR1 reads SQVTM; CDR2 reads ANQGSEA. CDR3 residues: CSAGGKTTTDTQYF. The DNA for the CDR3 is TGCAGCGCGGGAGGGAAGACTACCACAGATACGCAGTATTTT.

The chain recombines TRBV6-1 with TRBJ1-2; D gene unclear. The CDR3 extends over 14 amino acids. Germline V gene data show CDR1 as MNHNS and CDR2 as SASEGT. Trimming pared 6 bases from V and 0 bases from J, leaving 11 bases between. The CDR3 region has the DNA TGTGCCAGCAGGCAGCGGCAGCCTAACTATGGCTACACCTTC. Translating it yields CASRQRQPNYGYTF.

This clonotype came up many times. The J gene is TRBJ2-2, the V gene TRBV5-5; D assignment may be TRBD1 or TRBD2 (6 bases each). This CDR3 spans 14 amino acids. V was cut by 2 bases and J by 7 bases, with 12 bases left in between. Germline CDR1 is SGHKS and CDR2 is YYEKEE (reference sequence). The CDR3 sequence: CASSFDRRVGELFF. The DNA for the CDR3 is TGTGCCAGCAGCTTTGACAGGAGGGTCGGGGAGCTGTTTTTT.

In this sample, this clonotype turned up many times. V gene TRBV20-1 combines with J gene TRBJ1-4; perhaps TRBD1 as D (5 bases). Germline V lookup: CDR1 DFQATT, CDR2 SNEGSKA (reference sequence). Trimming shortened V by 0 bases and J by 7 bases, and 12 bases separated the two germline ends. The CDR3 consists of 14 residues. As DNA, the CDR3 is TGCAGTGCTAGAGATGTGGGGGGAGGTGAAAAACTGTTTTTT. Translation: CSARDVGGGEKLFF.

This chain connects TRBV5-1 to TRBJ2-3; D remains unclear. Germline lookup yields CDR1 SGHRS and CDR2 YFSETQ. Trimming removed 2 bases from V and 0 bases from J, with 7 bases in between. This CDR3 has 14 residues. CDR3 amino acids: CASSFYASTDTQYF. In nucleotides, the CDR3 is TGCGCCAGCAGCTTTTACGCTAGCACAGATACGCAGTATTTT.

This clonotype was picked up a small number of times. V usage is TRBV2 and J usage is TRBJ2-5; D ambiguous. The CDR3 loop spans 13 amino acids. V was shortened by 4 bases and J by 0 bases, with 6 bases between the two germline ends. Germline CDR1 is SNHLY and CDR2 is FYNNEI. CDR3 protein: CASSGNNQETQYF. In nucleotides, the CDR3 is TGTGCCAGCAGTGGGAACAACCAAGAGACCCAGTACTTC. Supplemented by reference TRBV2 and TRBJ2-5, the full variable domain reads EPEVTQTPSHQVTQMGQEVILRCVPISNHLYFYWYRQILGQKVEFLVSFYNNEISEKSEIFDDQFSVERPDGSNFTLKIRSTKLEDSAMYFCASSGNNQETQYFGPGTRLLVL.

J is TRBJ2-7 and V is TRBV28; the D is unclear. There are 13 residues in the CDR3. V lost 2 bases to trimming and J lost 7 bases, with 12 bases between them. Germline values: CDR1 MDHEN, CDR2 SYDVKM. CDR3 sequence reads: CASSLKFWLEQYF. CDR3 DNA: TGTGCCAGCAGTTTAAAGTTCTGGTTGGAGCAGTACTTC.

This chain uses TRBV5-1 with TRBJ2-3, with TRBD1 as a possible D gene (6 bases). The CDR3 contains 15 residues. V was clipped by 3 bases and J by 4 bases, with 15 bases between them. The germline V gene has CDR1 SGHRS and CDR2 YFSETQ. This CDR3 is CASSSGESSADTQYF. DNA for the CDR3: TGCGCCAGCAGCTCAGGGGAGTCCTCCGCAGATACGCAGTATTTT.

Many counts were recorded for this clonotype. The J gene is TRBJ2-3, the V gene TRBV9; D is undetermined. The CDR3 spans 12 residues. Per the germline V gene, CDR1 is SGDLS and CDR2 is YYNGEE. V was trimmed by 4 bases and J by 4 bases, leaving 7 bases between them. Here the CDR3 DNA reads TGTGCCAGCAGCCGTCCCCCAGATACGCAGTATTTT. This sequence encodes CASSRPPDTQYF.

This rearrangement joins TRBV5-1 to TRBJ2-5, with D possibly matching TRBD2 (5 bases). Germline CDR1 SGHRS, CDR2 YFSETQ. Trimming pared 4 bases from V and 1 base from J, leaving 14 bases between. The CDR3 totals 15 residues. CDR3 nucleotides: TGCGCCAGCAGCCAAACCGCGGGTGTCCAAGAGACCCAGTACTTC. Its protein is CASSQTAGVQETQYF.

The chain employs TRBV4-2 and TRBJ2-1; D may match TRBD1 or TRBD2 (5 bases each). Germline assignment: CDR1 LGHNA and CDR2 YNFKEQ. CDR3 size: 13 residues. V lost 3 bases and J 14 bases, leaving 17 bases between the germline ends. CDR3 nucleotide sequence: TGTGCCAGCAGCCAGGGGACGGCAACCAGGAAGTTCTTC. Protein: CASSQGTATRKFF.

J is TRBJ1-4 and V is TRBV20-1; no firm D call. Per germline, CDR1 DFQATT and CDR2 SNEGSKA (reference sequence). V lost 8 bases and J 0 bases, leaving 10 bases between the germline ends. This CDR3 has 13 amino acids. The CDR3 nucleotides are TGCAGTACCGCCCCGGCAACTAATGAAAAACTGTTTTTT. Translated: CSTAPATNEKLFF.

This sequence joins TRBV5-1 and TRBJ1-1, with a possible D match to TRBD1 (5 bases). Germline V gives CDR1 SGHRS, CDR2 YFSETQ. The CDR3 covers 13 residues. The V and J ends lost 5 bases and 5 bases respectively, with 13 bases between them. In nucleotides, the CDR3 is TGCGCCAGCAGATTCGGAGGGGTAACTGAAGCTTTCTTT. Protein: CASRFGGVTEAFF.

The rearrangement links TRBV28 to TRBJ1-2; 8 bases are a match to TRBD1. The trim removed 5 bases at V and 3 bases at J, leaving 5 bases unmatched. This CDR3 has 14 residues. Germline V CDR1 and CDR2: MDHEN, SYDVKM. The CDR3 DNA sequence: TGTGCCAGCAGTGGACAGGGCGGGTACTATGGCTACACCTTC. Its protein is CASSGQGGYYGYTF.